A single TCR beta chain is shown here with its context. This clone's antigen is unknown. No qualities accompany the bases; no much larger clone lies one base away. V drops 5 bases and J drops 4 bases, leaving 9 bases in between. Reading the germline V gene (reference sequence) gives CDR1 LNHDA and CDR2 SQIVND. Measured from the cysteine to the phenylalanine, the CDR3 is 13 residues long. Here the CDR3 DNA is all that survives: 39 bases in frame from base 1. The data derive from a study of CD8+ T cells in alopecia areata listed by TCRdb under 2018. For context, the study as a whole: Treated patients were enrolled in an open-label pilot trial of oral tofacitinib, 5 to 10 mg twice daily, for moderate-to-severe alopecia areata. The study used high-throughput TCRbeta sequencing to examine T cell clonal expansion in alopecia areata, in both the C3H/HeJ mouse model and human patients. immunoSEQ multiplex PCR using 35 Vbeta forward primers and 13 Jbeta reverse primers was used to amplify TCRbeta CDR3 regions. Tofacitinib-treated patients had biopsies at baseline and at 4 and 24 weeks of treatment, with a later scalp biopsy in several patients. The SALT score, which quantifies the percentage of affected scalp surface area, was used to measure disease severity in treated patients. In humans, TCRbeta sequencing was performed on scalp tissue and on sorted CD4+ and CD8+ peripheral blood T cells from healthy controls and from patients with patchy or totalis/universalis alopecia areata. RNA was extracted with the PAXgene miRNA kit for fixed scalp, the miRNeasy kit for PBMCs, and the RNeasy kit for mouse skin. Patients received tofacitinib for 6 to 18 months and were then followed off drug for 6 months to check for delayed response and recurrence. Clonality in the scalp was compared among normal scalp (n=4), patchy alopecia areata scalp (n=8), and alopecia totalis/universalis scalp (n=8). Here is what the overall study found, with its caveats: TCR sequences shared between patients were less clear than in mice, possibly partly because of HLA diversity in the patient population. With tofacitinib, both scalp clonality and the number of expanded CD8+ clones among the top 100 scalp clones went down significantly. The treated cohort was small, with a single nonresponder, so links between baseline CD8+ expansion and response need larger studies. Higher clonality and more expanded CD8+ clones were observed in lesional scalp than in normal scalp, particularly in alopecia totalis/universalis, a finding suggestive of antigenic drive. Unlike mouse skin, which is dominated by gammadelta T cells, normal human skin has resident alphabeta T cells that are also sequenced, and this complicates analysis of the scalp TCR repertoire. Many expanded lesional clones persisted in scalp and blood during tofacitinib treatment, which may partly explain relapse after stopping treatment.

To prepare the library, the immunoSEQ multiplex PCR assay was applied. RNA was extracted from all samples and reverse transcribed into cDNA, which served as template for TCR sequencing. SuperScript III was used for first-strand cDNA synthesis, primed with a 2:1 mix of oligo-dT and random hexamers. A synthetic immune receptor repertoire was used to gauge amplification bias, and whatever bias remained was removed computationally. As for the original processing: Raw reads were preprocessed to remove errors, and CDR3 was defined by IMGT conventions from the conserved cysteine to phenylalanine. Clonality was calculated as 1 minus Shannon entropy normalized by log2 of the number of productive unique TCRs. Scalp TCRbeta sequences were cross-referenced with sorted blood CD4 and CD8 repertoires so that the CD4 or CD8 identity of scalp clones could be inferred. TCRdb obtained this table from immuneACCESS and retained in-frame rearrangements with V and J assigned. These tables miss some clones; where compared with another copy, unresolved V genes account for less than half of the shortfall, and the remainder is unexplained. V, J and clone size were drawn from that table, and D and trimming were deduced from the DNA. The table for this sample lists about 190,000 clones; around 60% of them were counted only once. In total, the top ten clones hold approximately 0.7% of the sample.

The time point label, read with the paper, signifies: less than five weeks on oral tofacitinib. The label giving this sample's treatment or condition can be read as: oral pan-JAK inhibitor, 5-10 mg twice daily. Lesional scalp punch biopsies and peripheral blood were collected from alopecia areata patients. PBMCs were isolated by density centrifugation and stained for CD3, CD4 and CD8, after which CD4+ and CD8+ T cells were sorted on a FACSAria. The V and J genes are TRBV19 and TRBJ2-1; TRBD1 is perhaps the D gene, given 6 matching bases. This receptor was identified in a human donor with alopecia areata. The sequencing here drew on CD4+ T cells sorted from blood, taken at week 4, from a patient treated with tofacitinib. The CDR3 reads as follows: CASSAQGYNEQFF. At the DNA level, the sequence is TGTGCCAGTAGTGCCCAGGGGTACAATGAGCAGTTCTTC.